This T cell receptor (beta chain) derives from a study of blood T cell repertoires in COVID-19. At the level of the study: Acute-phase and convalescent COVID-19 samples originated in the United States, Italy and Spain.

Repertoires were generated with immunoSEQ multiplex PCR, while TCRdb's copy carries only in-frame clones and drops some. The sample contains over 100,000 clones, roughly 69% of which appear only once. Looked up from germline, CDR1 is SGDLS and CDR2 is YYNGEE. The trim removed 3 bases at V and 3 bases at J, leaving 9 bases unmatched. The CDR3 has 15 amino acids. This chain uses TRBV9 with TRBJ2-7, with 7 nucleotides matching TRBD2. The clonotype comes from a woman in her 70s with acute or convalescent COVID-19. Sequenced material: peripheral blood. This chain's CDR3 is CASSGTTGGLYEQYF. CDR3 nucleotides: TGTGCCAGCAGCGGAACGACGGGGGGACTCTACGAGCAGTACTTC.